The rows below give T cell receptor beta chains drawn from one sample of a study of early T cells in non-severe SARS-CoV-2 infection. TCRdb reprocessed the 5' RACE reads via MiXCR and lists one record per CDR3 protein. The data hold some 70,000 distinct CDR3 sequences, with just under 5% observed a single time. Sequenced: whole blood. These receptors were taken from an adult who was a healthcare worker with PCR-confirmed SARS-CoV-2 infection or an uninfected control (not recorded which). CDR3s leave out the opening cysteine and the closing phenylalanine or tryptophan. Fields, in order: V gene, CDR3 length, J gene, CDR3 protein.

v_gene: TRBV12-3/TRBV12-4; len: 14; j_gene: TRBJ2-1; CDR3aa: ASSFRSGGASDEQF
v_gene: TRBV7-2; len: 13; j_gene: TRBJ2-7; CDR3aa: ASSLVAGMSYEQY
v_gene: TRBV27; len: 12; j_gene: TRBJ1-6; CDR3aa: ASSPGTRNSPLH
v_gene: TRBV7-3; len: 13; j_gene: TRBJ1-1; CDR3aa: ASSLTGVLNTEAF
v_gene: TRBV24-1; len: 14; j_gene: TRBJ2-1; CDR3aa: ATSDLTSGSTNEQF
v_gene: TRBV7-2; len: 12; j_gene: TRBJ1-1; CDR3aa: ASSPMTLNTEAF
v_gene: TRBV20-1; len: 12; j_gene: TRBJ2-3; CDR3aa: SAGGQGSTDTQY
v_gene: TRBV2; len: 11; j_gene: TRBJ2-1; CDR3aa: ASSEARGDEQF
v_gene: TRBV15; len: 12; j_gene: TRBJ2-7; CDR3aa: ATSNRQGKDEQY
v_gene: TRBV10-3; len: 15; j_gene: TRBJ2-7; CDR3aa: AISEPGGAVGNDEQY
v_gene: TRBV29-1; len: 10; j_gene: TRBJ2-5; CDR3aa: SVGTGEETQY
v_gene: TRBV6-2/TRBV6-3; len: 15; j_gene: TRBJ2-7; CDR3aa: ASSYLLRGRGTYEQY
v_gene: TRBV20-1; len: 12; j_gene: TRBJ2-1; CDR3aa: SARDQAGYNEQF
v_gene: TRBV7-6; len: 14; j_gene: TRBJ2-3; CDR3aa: ASSSQTSGNTDTQY
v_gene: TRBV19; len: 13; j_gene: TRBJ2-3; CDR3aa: ASRRAGEATDTQY
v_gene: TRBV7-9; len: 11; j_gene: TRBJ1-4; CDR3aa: ASSEGRNEKLF
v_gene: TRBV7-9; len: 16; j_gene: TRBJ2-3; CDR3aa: ASSPRRLAGGRGDTQY
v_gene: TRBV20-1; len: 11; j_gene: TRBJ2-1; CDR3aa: SARARGGDEQF
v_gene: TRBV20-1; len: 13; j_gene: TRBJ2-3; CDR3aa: SATTGRDPTDTQY
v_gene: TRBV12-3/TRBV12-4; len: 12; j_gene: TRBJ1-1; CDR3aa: ASSLRGAVTEAF
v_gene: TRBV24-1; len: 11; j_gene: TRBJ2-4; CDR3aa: ATSEGLTTIQY
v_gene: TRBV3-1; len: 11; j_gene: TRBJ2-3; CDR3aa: ASSQVRLDTQY
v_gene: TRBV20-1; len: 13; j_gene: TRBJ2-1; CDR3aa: SAETLAVTYNEQF
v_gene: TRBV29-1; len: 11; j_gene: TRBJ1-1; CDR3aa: SVHDRMNTEAF
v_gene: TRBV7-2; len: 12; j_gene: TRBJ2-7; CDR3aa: ASSYGTVYEEQY
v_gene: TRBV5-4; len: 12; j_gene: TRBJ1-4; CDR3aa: ASSLAWAAEKLF
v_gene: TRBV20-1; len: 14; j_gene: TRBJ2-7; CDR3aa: SASSGSFLTNYEQY
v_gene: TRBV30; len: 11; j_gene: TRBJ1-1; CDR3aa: AWSVSENTEAF
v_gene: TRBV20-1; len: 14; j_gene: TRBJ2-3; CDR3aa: SARPPSGRATDTQY
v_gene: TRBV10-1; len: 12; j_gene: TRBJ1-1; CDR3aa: ASSDLTENTEAF
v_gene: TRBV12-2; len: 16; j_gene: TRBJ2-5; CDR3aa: ASRLDPRALKYRGSQY
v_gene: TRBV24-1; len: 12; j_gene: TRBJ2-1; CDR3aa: ATRGGGRWNEQF
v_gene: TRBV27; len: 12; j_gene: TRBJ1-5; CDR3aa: ASSLSGVNQPQH
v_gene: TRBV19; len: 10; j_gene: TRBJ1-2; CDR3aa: AGSAANYGYT
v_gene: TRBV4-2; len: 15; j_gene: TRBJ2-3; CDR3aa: ASSQEVRGGSTDTQY
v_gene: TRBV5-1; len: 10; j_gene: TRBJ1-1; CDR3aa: ASSLEATEAF
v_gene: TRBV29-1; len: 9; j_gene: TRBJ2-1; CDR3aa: SVLKGAGQF
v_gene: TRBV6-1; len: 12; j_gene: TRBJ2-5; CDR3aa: ASSERSTQETQY